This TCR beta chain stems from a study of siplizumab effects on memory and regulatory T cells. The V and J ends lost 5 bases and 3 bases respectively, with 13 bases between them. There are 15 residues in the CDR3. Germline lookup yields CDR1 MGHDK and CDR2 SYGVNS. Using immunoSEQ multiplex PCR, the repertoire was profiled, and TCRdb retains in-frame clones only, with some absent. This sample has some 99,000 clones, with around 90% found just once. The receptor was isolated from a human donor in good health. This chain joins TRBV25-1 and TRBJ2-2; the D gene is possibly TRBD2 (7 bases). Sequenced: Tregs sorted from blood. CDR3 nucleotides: TGTGCCAGCAGTTCCCAGGGGAGGGACACCGGGGAGCTGTTTTTT. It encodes CASSSQGRDTGELFF.